Shown below are 5 T cell receptor beta chains from a single sample sequenced in a study of early T cells in non-severe SARS-CoV-2 infection. TCRdb passed the 5' RACE reads through MiXCR, listing each CDR3 protein once. Altogether 85,000 to 90,000 distinct CDR3 sequences are present, approximately 14% being singletons, with the ten largest covering around 7%. Sample: whole blood. These receptors originate from an adult who was a healthcare worker with PCR-confirmed SARS-CoV-2 infection or an uninfected control (not recorded which).

The rearrangement links TRBV7-9 to TRBJ2-1; D is perhaps TRBD1 or TRBD2 (5 bases each). Germline loops: CDR1 SEHNR, CDR2 FQNEAQ (reference sequence). This CDR3 is built from 15 residues. V dropped 3 bases and J dropped 2 bases, with 11 bases sitting between them. DNA for the CDR3: TGTGCCAGCAGCTTCCGGGACGGCGCCTACAATGAGCAGTTCTTC. This encodes CASSFRDGAYNEQFF.

V is TRBV7-9 and J is TRBJ1-1; possible D gene TRBD1, 5 bases. This CDR3 spans 14 amino acids. Trimming left V 7 bases short and J 1 base short, with 13 bases between. The germline CDR1 and CDR2 sequences are SEHNR and FQNEAQ (reference sequence). CDR3 residues: CASTPFTGNTEAFF. The CDR3 DNA follows: TGTGCCAGCACCCCCTTTACAGGGAACACTGAAGCTTTCTTT.

A few counts support this clonotype. V is TRBV27 and J is TRBJ2-3; D gene unclear. CDR1 and CDR2 (germline): MNHEY, SMNVEV (reference sequence). The CDR3 covers 14 residues. V was pared by 0 bases and J by 4 bases, with 8 bases between. The CDR3 loop is CASSLSGPPDTQYF. The CDR3 nucleotides read TGTGCCAGCAGTTTATCCGGCCCCCCAGATACGCAGTATTTT.

V gene TRBV5-1 combines with J gene TRBJ2-2, with D possibly TRBD1 on 6 matching bases. The germline V gene encodes CDR1 SGHRS and CDR2 YFSETQ. CDR3 length: 16 residues. V was pared by 1 base and J by 4 bases, with 14 bases between. CDR3 amino acids: CASSLYTGKSTGELFF. The CDR3 DNA is TGCGCCAGCAGCTTGTATACAGGGAAAAGCACCGGGGAGCTGTTTTTT.

This clonotype has a handful of counts. The chain joins TRBV9 to TRBJ1-3, with D maybe TRBD1 (5 bases). CDR1 is SGDLS, CDR2 YYNGEE, per germline. V lost 4 bases to trimming and J lost 0 bases, with 14 bases between them. The CDR3 runs 16 residues. The CDR3 protein is CASSWKTDYSGNTIYF. The CDR3 DNA reads as TGTGCCAGCAGCTGGAAGACAGACTACTCTGGAAACACCATATATTTT.